This TCR beta chain appears in the sequencing data of a study of PD-1 blockade in classical Hodgkin lymphoma. Across the whole study: Treatment was intravenous nivolumab, 3 mg/kg every 2 weeks, until progression. Study-wide findings and caveats: Any patient who commenced nivolumab under 1 year after ASCT was excluded.

This clone came up once. Antigen: not known. The germline gives CDR1 MNHEY, CDR2 SMNVEV (reference sequence). CDR3 length equals 14 residues. The V gene end was trimmed by 4 bases and the J gene end by 4 bases; junction bases not matched to a gene: 6. Each patient relapsed following autologous stem cell transplantation, and prior brentuximab vedotin exposure differed. The study isolated CD8+ T cells from thawed PBMCs by magnetic negative selection. Sequencing used immunoSEQ multiplex PCR; TCRdb keeps in-frame clones, though not all of them. This table has 11,000 or so clones, more than 70% appearing once.

This clonotype originated in a human donor with classical Hodgkin lymphoma. The chain carries TRBV27 and TRBJ2-5, with 7 nucleotides matching TRBD1. The source was CD8+ T cells from blood, collected at baseline. The CDR3, as DNA: TGTGCCAGCAGTTCCCTTACAGGGGTAGAGACCCAGTACTTC. This codes for CASSSLTGVETQYF.